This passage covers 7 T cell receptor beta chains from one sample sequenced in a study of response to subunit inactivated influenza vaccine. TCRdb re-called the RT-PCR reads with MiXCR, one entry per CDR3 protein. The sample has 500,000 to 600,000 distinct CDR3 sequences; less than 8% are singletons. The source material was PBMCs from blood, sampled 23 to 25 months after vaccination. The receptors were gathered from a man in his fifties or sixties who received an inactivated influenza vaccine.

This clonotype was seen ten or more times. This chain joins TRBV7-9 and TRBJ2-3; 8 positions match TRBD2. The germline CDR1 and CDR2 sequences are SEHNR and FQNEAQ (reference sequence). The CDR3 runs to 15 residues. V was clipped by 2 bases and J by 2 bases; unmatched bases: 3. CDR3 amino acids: CASSLLAGTTDTQYF. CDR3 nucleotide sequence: TGTGCCAGCAGCTTACTAGCGGGCACCACAGATACGCAGTATTTT.

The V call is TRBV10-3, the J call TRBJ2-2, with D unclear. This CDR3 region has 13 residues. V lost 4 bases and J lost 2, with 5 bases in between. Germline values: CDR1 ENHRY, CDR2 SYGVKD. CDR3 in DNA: TGTGCCATCAGTGGAGGAAACACCGGGGAGCTGTTTTTT. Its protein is CAISGGNTGELFF.

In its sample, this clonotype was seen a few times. CDR3 amino acids: CASSSLVGGWETQYF. The CDR3 nucleotides are TGTGCCAGCAGCTCACTCGTTGGGGGATGGGAGACCCAGTACTTC. The chain is built from TRBV6-5 and TRBJ2-5; D could derive from TRBD1 or TRBD2 (5 bases each). Germline CDR1 and CDR2: MNHEY and SVGAGI. The ends were cut back, 6 bases at V and 5 bases at J, with 19 bases in the middle. This CDR3 is built from 15 residues.

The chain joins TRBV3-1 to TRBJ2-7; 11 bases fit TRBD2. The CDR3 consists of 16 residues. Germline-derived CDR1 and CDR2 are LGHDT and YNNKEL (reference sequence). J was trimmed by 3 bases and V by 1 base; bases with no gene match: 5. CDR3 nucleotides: TGTGCCAGCAGCCAAGGCCTGGGACTAGCGGTCTACGAGCAGTACTTC. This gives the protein CASSQGLGLAVYEQYF.

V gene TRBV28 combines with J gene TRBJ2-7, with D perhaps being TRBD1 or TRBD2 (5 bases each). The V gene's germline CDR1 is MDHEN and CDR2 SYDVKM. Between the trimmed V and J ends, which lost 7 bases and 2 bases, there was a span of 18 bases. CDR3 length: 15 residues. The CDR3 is CASTAAGQGPYEQYF. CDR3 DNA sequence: TGTGCCAGCACCGCGGCTGGCCAGGGACCCTACGAGCAGTACTTC.

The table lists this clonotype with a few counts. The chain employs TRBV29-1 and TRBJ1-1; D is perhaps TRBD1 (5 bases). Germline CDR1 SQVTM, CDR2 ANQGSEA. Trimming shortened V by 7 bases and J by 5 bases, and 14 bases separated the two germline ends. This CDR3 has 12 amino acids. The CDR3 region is CSALEPGTEAFF. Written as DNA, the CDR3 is TGCAGCGCCCTTGAGCCAGGGACTGAAGCTTTCTTT.

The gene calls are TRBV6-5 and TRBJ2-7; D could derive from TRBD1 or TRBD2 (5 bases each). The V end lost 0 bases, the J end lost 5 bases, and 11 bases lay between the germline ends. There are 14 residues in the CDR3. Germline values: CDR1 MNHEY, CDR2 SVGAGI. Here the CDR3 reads CASSYSRERHEQYF. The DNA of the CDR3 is TGTGCCAGCAGTTACTCCAGGGAGAGGCACGAGCAGTACTTC.